One sample yielded the 20 T cell receptor beta chains listed below, sequenced in a study of response to subunit inactivated influenza vaccine. TCRdb fed the RT-PCR reads into MiXCR, producing one record per CDR3 protein. Of fewer than 600,000 distinct CDR3 sequences listed, more than 7% were seen once; the top ten hold 10% to 15%. Source: PBMCs from blood, taken 23 to 25 months after vaccination. Source of these receptors: a man aged 50 to 69 who received an inactivated influenza vaccine.

The V call is TRBV7-9, the J call TRBJ2-5; tentatively, D is TRBD2 (6 bases). Per germline, CDR1 SEHNR and CDR2 FQNEAQ (reference sequence). CDR3 size: 13 residues. The V gene lost 3 bases and the J gene lost 5 bases, with 10 bases spanning the gap. CDR3 bases: TGTGCCAGCAGCTTCCCGGGAGTGGAGACCCAGTACTTC. This encodes CASSFPGVETQYF.

This chain joins TRBV18 and TRBJ1-1, with D uncertain. V was trimmed by 2 bases and J by 1 base, leaving 8 bases between them. The germline gives CDR1 KGHSH, CDR2 LQKENI. This CDR3 spans 14 amino acids. Here the CDR3 DNA reads TGTGCCAGCTCACCAGCGCTGGGGAACACTGAAGCTTTCTTT. Translation: CASSPALGNTEAFF.

This clonotype was seen more than once but under ten times. V is TRBV4-2 and J is TRBJ1-5, with D perhaps TRBD1 (6 bases). The CDR3 spans 15 residues. V was cut by 0 bases and J by 6 bases, with 12 bases left in between. Germline V gene data show CDR1 as LGHNA and CDR2 as YNFKEQ. CDR3 DNA: TGTGCCAGCAGCCAAGATGGCCAGGGGTCTCAGCCCCAGCATTTT. It specifies CASSQDGQGSQPQHF.

The chain combines TRBV12-3 or TRBV12-4 with TRBJ2-2, with D perhaps TRBD2 (6 bases). Trimming left V 6 bases short and J 2 bases short, with 13 bases between. The CDR3 extends over 15 amino acids. The CDR3 DNA is TGTGCCAGCAGACCGGGACTGGGAAACACCGGGGAGCTGTTTTTT. It yields the protein CASRPGLGNTGELFF.

This clonotype was observed many times. The V and J genes are TRBV4-1 and TRBJ2-1; 11 bases fit TRBD2. Germline CDR1 is MGHRA and CDR2 is YSYEKL. There are 19 residues in the CDR3. The J segment lost 0 bases and the V segment lost 1 base, leaving 8 bases of the junction unmatched. The CDR3 DNA is TGCGCCAGCAGCCAAGTCGTACTAGCGGGAGATTTCTCCTACAATGAGCAGTTCTTC. It yields the protein CASSQVVLAGDFSYNEQFF.

This clonotype has ten or more counts. The chain carries TRBV20-1 and TRBJ2-1, with D possibly being TRBD2 (5 bases). V lost 4 bases, J lost 3 bases, and 13 bases lay in between. Germline lookup yields CDR1 DFQATT and CDR2 SNEGSKA (reference sequence). This CDR3 is built from 14 residues. The CDR3 sequence is CSATSSRYYNEQFF. CDR3 bases: TGCAGTGCTACCTCTAGCCGATACTACAATGAGCAGTTCTTC.

This clonotype occurred many times. The chain combines TRBV12-3 or TRBV12-4 with TRBJ2-4; D uncertain. V lost 5 bases to trimming and J lost 0 bases, with 5 bases between them. The CDR3 covers 13 residues. The DNA for the CDR3 is TGTGCCAGCAGTCTTCAAGCCAAAAACATTCAGTACTTC. Translated, it gives CASSLQAKNIQYF.

This clonotype was counted only a few times. The J gene is TRBJ1-2, the V gene TRBV12-3 or TRBV12-4, with 9 positions matching TRBD1. This CDR3 comprises 15 residues. The V gene end was trimmed by 2 bases and the J gene end by 8 bases; junction bases not matched to a gene: 9. CDR3 residues: CASSLSGTGFGGYTF. DNA of the CDR3: TGTGCCAGCAGTTTATCCGGGACAGGGTTCGGAGGCTACACCTTC.

This clonotype was seen more than once but under ten times. The genes are TRBV20-1 and TRBJ1-4; D ambiguous. V was cut by 0 bases and J by 7 bases, with 12 bases left in between. The germline V gene has CDR1 DFQATT and CDR2 SNEGSKA (reference sequence). CDR3 length equals 14 residues. In nucleotides, the CDR3 is TGCAGTGCTAGAGATCAGCTGTCGGGTGAAAAACTGTTTTTT. This encodes CSARDQLSGEKLFF.

This clonotype was counted only a few times. This chain links TRBV20-1 with TRBJ1-5, with D maybe TRBD1 (6 bases). Trimming left V 1 base short and J 0 bases short, with 10 bases between. This CDR3 is 15 amino acids long. CDR1 is DFQATT, CDR2 SNEGSKA, per germline (reference sequence). For the CDR3, the DNA is TGCAGTGCTAGAGGTGGCAGGGGTAGCAATCAGCCCCAGCATTTT. Its protein is CSARGGRGSNQPQHF.

In nucleotides, the CDR3 is TGCAGTGCTCCGTTAGCGGGGGGAATCTACAATGAGCAGTTCTTC. It yields the protein CSAPLAGGIYNEQFF. The chain joins TRBV20-1 to TRBJ2-1, with TRBD2 matching over 10 bases. The germline gives CDR1 DFQATT, CDR2 SNEGSKA (reference sequence). The CDR3 loop spans 15 amino acids. J gave up 3 bases and V 5 bases, and 7 bases lay outside the gene matches.

This clonotype has just a few counts. V gene TRBV5-1 combines with J gene TRBJ2-5, with 7 bases identical to TRBD1. The V gene end was trimmed by 4 bases and the J gene end by 5 bases; junction bases not matched to a gene: 5. Germline CDR1 SGHRS, CDR2 YFSETQ. The CDR3 contains 13 residues. CDR3 loop: CASSVTGIETQYF. The CDR3 bases are TGCGCCAGCAGCGTGACAGGGATCGAGACCCAGTACTTC.

The chain is built from TRBV29-1 and TRBJ2-2; no clear D. There are 11 residues in the CDR3. Germline V gene data show CDR1 as SQVTM and CDR2 as ANQGSEA. The ends were cut back, 3 bases at V and 7 bases at J, with 6 bases in the middle. The CDR3 sequence is CSVDTVGELFF. The CDR3 coding sequence is TGCAGCGTTGATACAGTCGGGGAGCTGTTTTTT.

This chain connects TRBV4-1 to TRBJ2-5, with a weak D call TRBD2 (7 bases). V shed 5 bases and J shed 6 bases, with 19 bases lying between them. The V gene's germline CDR1 is MGHRA and CDR2 YSYEKL. CDR3 length: 15 amino acids. The CDR3: CASSTRGGAGKTQYF. DNA for the CDR3: TGCGCCAGCAGCACACGAGGGGGGGCCGGAAAGACCCAGTACTTC.

The chain recombines TRBV10-3 with TRBJ2-2; D gene uncertain. V lost 3 bases and J lost 0, with 8 bases in between. Germline V lookup: CDR1 ENHRY, CDR2 SYGVKD. The CDR3 extends over 15 amino acids. For the CDR3, the DNA is TGTGCCATCAGTGACGTGGTAGCGAACACCGGGGAGCTGTTTTTT. It encodes CAISDVVANTGELFF.

This clonotype was detected a few times. The rearrangement joins TRBV28 to TRBJ2-1; maybe TRBD2 (6 bases). Deletions cut 2 bases from V and 7 bases from J, with 24 bases between. The V gene's germline CDR1 is MDHEN and CDR2 SYDVKM. This CDR3 comprises 18 residues. The DNA for the CDR3 is TGTGCCAGCAGTTTAAACCGACTAGTTCGATTAGGGAGGAATGAGCAGTTCTTC. Translating gives CASSLNRLVRLGRNEQFF.

This clonotype was seen more than once but under ten times. This rearrangement joins TRBV28 to TRBJ2-5; 8 nucleotides match TRBD1. CDR1 is MDHEN and CDR2 is SYDVKM in the germline V gene. After removal of 4 bases from V and 2 bases from J, the junction contained 15 bases not matched to a gene. The CDR3 has 18 residues. CDR3 protein: CASSWLDYGQGDQETQYF. The DNA for the CDR3 is TGTGCCAGCAGTTGGCTAGATTATGGACAGGGAGATCAAGAGACCCAGTACTTC.

In its sample, this clonotype was seen a few times. The gene calls are TRBV6-1 and TRBJ2-5; D is tentatively TRBD1 or TRBD2 (5 bases each). V lost 4 bases and J 5 bases, leaving 11 bases between the germline ends. The CDR3 consists of 13 residues. Germline V CDR1 and CDR2: MNHNS, SASEGT. The CDR3 DNA sequence: TGTGCCAGCAGTGCTGGGACGTGGGAGACCCAGTACTTC. It encodes CASSAGTWETQYF.

The rearrangement joins TRBV18 to TRBJ2-7; no reliable D call. The V end was cut by 2 bases, the J end by 2 bases, with 13 bases between. This CDR3 spans 15 amino acids. Germline V gives CDR1 KGHSH, CDR2 LQKENI. The CDR3 coding sequence is TGTGCCAGCTCACCAGGACCAGGAACCACCTACGAGCAGTACTTC. Translation: CASSPGPGTTYEQYF.

The sample holds a few counts of this clonotype. This sequence joins TRBV11-2 and TRBJ2-7; no reliable D call. This CDR3 comprises 14 residues. The V end lost 7 bases, the J end lost 5 bases, and 18 bases lay between the germline ends. CDR1 is SGHAT and CDR2 is FQNNGV in the germline V gene. The CDR3 region has the DNA TGTGCCAGCATCGAAACGACGGGTGTTCACGAGCAGTACTTC. Translating it yields CASIETTGVHEQYF.